This T cell receptor (beta chain) was documented in a study of T-cell memory formation after mild COVID-19. This clonotype was counted many times. CDR3 length: 15 residues. The germline gives CDR1 LNHNV, CDR2 YYDKDF (reference sequence). With 5 bases removed from V and 0 bases from J, the gap between germline ends came to 11 bases. Each CDR3 protein is one row after TCRdb ran MiXCR on the 5' RACE reads. The sample lists about 150,000 distinct CDR3 sequences; around a third were seen once. Sequencing was carried out using PBMCs or a T cell subset sorted from them (not recorded which). This TCR came from an adult woman who had mild COVID-19 (a few samples of this study predate the infection). Cell type and time point are not known. The rearrangement joins TRBV15 to TRBJ2-1; D is unclear. CDR3 coding DNA: TGTGCCACCAGCTCACGATCGAGCTCCTACAATGAGCAGTTCTTC. Translating gives CATSSRSSSYNEQFF.